The 20 T cell receptor beta chains in this list originate from one sample, sequenced in a study of T cells in Graves' hyperthyroidism and ophthalmopathy. The investigators amplified TCR beta CDR3 regions from RNA transcripts. TCR CDR3 underwent first-round RT-PCR with the HTBI primer set. TCRdb reprocessed the multiplex PCR reads via MiXCR and lists one record per CDR3 protein. Among 300,000 to 450,000 distinct CDR3 sequences, 13% were seen once, and the ten largest hold 9.2%. Sequenced material: blood. These receptors all stem from a woman aged 18-30 years with Graves' hyperthyroidism.

This clonotype was observed at least ten times. This chain joins TRBV5-1 and TRBJ2-7; unclear D gene. Looked up from germline, CDR1 is SGHRS and CDR2 is YFSETQ. V dropped 0 bases and J dropped 0 bases, with 13 bases sitting between them. The CDR3 totals 16 residues. CDR3: CASSLAVHVSSYEQYF. DNA of the CDR3: TGCGCCAGCAGCTTGGCCGTACATGTCAGCTCCTACGAGCAGTACTTC.

This clonotype was recorded many times. This sequence joins TRBV27 and TRBJ2-4, with D unclear. Germline V gives CDR1 MNHEY, CDR2 SMNVEV (reference sequence). Trimming took 6 bases from V and 1 from J, leaving 7 bases between them. This CDR3 spans 13 amino acids. The CDR3 sequence: CASSTLAKNIQYF. The CDR3 DNA follows: TGTGCCAGCAGCACCCTTGCCAAAAACATTCAGTACTTC.

This clonotype was recorded at least ten times. The rearrangement joins TRBV9 to TRBJ2-1; the match to TRBD2 covers 14 bases. V was clipped by 3 bases and J by 5 bases; unmatched bases: 7. This CDR3 is 17 amino acids long. Germline V gives CDR1 SGDLS, CDR2 YYNGEE. CDR3 loop: CASSATSGRALNNEQFF. The CDR3 bases are TGTGCCAGCAGCGCGACTAGCGGGAGGGCTTTAAACAATGAGCAGTTCTTC.

The table lists this clonotype with many counts. The chain carries TRBV7-2 and TRBJ2-1; D not resolved. Trimming left V 4 bases short and J 6 bases short, with 10 bases between. Per the germline V gene, CDR1 is SGHTA and CDR2 is FQGNSA. The CDR3 length is 13 residues. The CDR3 loop reads CASSSSGGNEQFF. For the CDR3, the DNA is TGTGCCAGCAGCTCCTCTGGCGGCAATGAGCAGTTCTTC.

This clonotype was detected a few times. The J gene is TRBJ1-1, the V gene TRBV12-3 or TRBV12-4; D perhaps matches TRBD1 (6 bases). The CDR3 has 13 residues. V lost 6 bases to trimming and J lost 8 bases, with 16 bases between them. The CDR3 nucleotides read TGTGCCAGCAGATCACCCCGAGGACAGGAAGCTTTCTTT. Its protein product is CASRSPRGQEAFF.

The chain combines TRBV11-2 with TRBJ2-1; 7 positions match TRBD2. Trimming took 1 base from V and 5 from J; bases not matched to a gene: 5. The CDR3 loop spans 15 amino acids. Per the germline V gene, CDR1 is SGHAT and CDR2 is FQNNGV. The CDR3 DNA reads TGTGCCAGCAGCTTAGCGGGAGGTGATCACAATGAGCAGTTCTTC. Translating it yields CASSLAGGDHNEQFF. The full variable domain, rest sourced from reference TRBV11-2 and TRBJ2-1, is EAGVAQSPRYKIIEKRQSVAFWCNPISGHATLYWYQQILGQGPKLLIQFQNNGVVDDSQLPKDRFSAERLKGVDSTLKIQPAKLEDSAVYLCASSLAGGDHNEQFFGPGTRLTVL.

This clonotype was observed many times. The chain couples TRBV6-1 to TRBJ1-5; D remains ambiguous. CDR3 size: 15 residues. Germline CDR1 and CDR2: MNHNS and SASEGT. The germline V and J ends were trimmed by 6 bases and 3 bases, with 15 bases remaining between them. The CDR3 DNA reads TGTGCCAGCAGCCTATCGGGTGGGCCCAATCAGCCCCAGCATTTT. It encodes CASSLSGGPNQPQHF.

This clonotype was counted ten times or more. The chain joins TRBV7-9 to TRBJ2-7; TRBD1 agrees at 8 bases. V dropped 0 bases and J dropped 0; count of bases not matched to a gene: 7. Germline values: CDR1 SEHNR, CDR2 FQNEAQ (reference sequence). The CDR3 is 17 residues long. The CDR3 region has the DNA TGTGCCAGCAGCTTAGCCCCCCGGACAGGGAGCTCCTACGAGCAGTACTTC. Its protein product is CASSLAPRTGSSYEQYF.

In its sample, this clonotype was seen many times. This chain connects TRBV28 to TRBJ2-1; 13 bases agree with TRBD2. CDR3 length: 16 residues. V shed 7 bases, J shed 4 bases, and the junction held 7 bases outside the gene matches. Looked up from germline, CDR1 is MDHEN and CDR2 is SYDVKM. CDR3 protein: CASTVGLAGEYNEQFF. The CDR3 nucleotides read TGTGCCAGCACCGTCGGACTAGCGGGGGAGTACAATGAGCAGTTCTTC.

This clonotype has at least ten counts. The chain combines TRBV12-3 or TRBV12-4 with TRBJ2-7; 10 bases are shared with TRBD1. The CDR3 is made up of 13 amino acids. Trimming took 6 bases from V and 7 from J; bases not matched to a gene: 6. CDR3 sequence (DNA): TGTGCCAGCAGCCCAGGACAGGGGGGAGAGCAGTACTTC. It encodes CASSPGQGGEQYF.

The rearrangement uses TRBV19 and TRBJ2-3; 7 bases agree with TRBD1. The germline V gene encodes CDR1 LNHDA and CDR2 SQIVND (reference sequence). The ends lost 5 bases at V and 1 base at J; junction bases unmatched: 6. The CDR3 is made up of 15 amino acids. CDR3 bases: TGTGCCAGTAGTTCAGGACAGGCCCGCACAGATACGCAGTATTTT. Protein: CASSSGQARTDTQYF.

This clonotype has only one observation. CDR3 protein: CASSLGQGSTEQFF. In DNA, the CDR3 is TGTGCCAGCAGCTTAGGTCAGGGTTCGACGGAGCAGTTCTTC. The chain uses TRBV13 and TRBJ2-1, with a weak D call TRBD1 (5 bases). Germline V lookup: CDR1 PRHDT, CDR2 FYEKMQ (reference sequence). V lost 0 bases to trimming and J lost 10 bases, with 13 bases between them. CDR3 length: 14 amino acids.

This clonotype appeared many times. The chain recombines TRBV5-1 with TRBJ2-1, with 8 bases that match TRBD2. J gave up 5 bases and V 0 bases, and 7 bases lay outside the gene matches. The germline CDR1 and CDR2 sequences are SGHRS and YFSETQ. The CDR3 is made up of 16 amino acids. The CDR3 loop reads CASSLDSSGGHNEQFF. DNA for the CDR3: TGCGCCAGCAGCTTGGACTCGTCGGGGGGGCACAATGAGCAGTTCTTC.

This sequence joins TRBV5-6 and TRBJ2-1, with D tentatively TRBD1 or TRBD2 (5 bases each). V was shortened by 1 base and J by 6 bases, with 17 bases between the two germline ends. CDR1 is SGHDT, CDR2 YYEEEE, per germline. The CDR3 is made up of 16 amino acids. The CDR3 protein is CASSLLAGRAFNEQFF. The DNA for the CDR3 is TGTGCCAGCAGCTTGCTGGCAGGGCGGGCTTTCAATGAGCAGTTCTTC.

This clonotype has a count of ten or more. The rearrangement joins TRBV5-1 to TRBJ2-3, with TRBD2 matching 9 bases. The CDR3 spans 15 residues. Germline V gene data show CDR1 as SGHRS and CDR2 as YFSETQ. V was pared by 4 bases and J by 5 bases, with 8 bases of the junction left unmatched. The CDR3 reads CASSHSGSGGDTQYF. The CDR3 coding sequence is TGCGCCAGCAGCCATAGCGGGAGTGGAGGAGATACGCAGTATTTT.

This clonotype showed up many times. This chain joins TRBV5-6 and TRBJ2-7; TRBD1 agrees at 11 bases. With 4 bases clipped from V and 4 bases from J, the junction kept 7 bases outside the gene matches. The CDR3 has 15 residues. Germline-derived CDR1 and CDR2 are SGHDT and YYEEEE. CDR3 in amino acids: CASSHGQGAMYEQYF. CDR3 in DNA: TGTGCCAGCAGCCACGGACAGGGGGCAATGTACGAGCAGTACTTC.

This chain connects TRBV10-3 to TRBJ1-3; D is unresolved. The CDR3 is made up of 13 amino acids. V shed 6 bases and J shed 4 bases, with 10 bases lying between them. Germline CDR1 ENHRY, CDR2 SYGVKD. CDR3 DNA sequence: TGTGCCATCAGGGCGAGAGAGGGAAACACCATATATTTT. It codes for CAIRAREGNTIYF.

V gene TRBV20-1 combines with J gene TRBJ2-7; D is perhaps TRBD2 (6 bases). CDR1 DFQATT and CDR2 SNEGSKA come from the germline V gene (reference sequence). The ends were cut back, 0 bases at V and 4 bases at J, with 16 bases in the middle. The CDR3 has 15 amino acids. The DNA for the CDR3 is TGCAGTGCTAGAGATTGGGCGGGGCCCACATACGAGCAGTACTTC. Its translation: CSARDWAGPTYEQYF.

CDR3: CASSLDFASEQFF. CDR3 coding DNA: TGTGCCAGCAGCTTAGACTTTGCGTCTGAGCAGTTCTTC. J is TRBJ2-1 and V is TRBV7-9; D is ambiguous. Per the germline V gene, CDR1 is SEHNR and CDR2 is FQNEAQ (reference sequence). Trimming pared 1 base from V and 9 bases from J, leaving 10 bases between. The CDR3 contains 13 residues.

This clonotype was observed many times. The chain is built from TRBV3-1 and TRBJ2-1; D is uncertain. The CDR3 is made up of 15 amino acids. The V gene's germline CDR1 is LGHDT and CDR2 YNNKEL (reference sequence). V shed 4 bases and J shed 7 bases, with 17 bases lying between them. Here the CDR3 reads CASSPGEGRDNEQFF. The DNA for the CDR3 is TGTGCCAGCAGCCCAGGAGAAGGGCGTGATAATGAGCAGTTCTTC.